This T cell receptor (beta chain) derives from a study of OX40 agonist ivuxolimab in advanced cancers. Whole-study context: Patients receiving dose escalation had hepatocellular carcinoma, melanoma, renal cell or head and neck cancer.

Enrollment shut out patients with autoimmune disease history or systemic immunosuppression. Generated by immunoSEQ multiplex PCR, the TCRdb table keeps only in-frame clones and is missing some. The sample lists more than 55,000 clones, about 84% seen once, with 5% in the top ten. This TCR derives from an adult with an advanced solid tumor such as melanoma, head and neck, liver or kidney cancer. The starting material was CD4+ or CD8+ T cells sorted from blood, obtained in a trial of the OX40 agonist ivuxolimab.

This CDR3 is CASSLRGFNEQFF. The CDR3 DNA is TGTGCCAGCAGCTTACGAGGGTTCAATGAGCAGTTCTTC. The rearrangement joins TRBV11-1 to TRBJ2-1; D might be TRBD2 (5 bases). Germline assignment: CDR1 SGHAT and CDR2 FQDESV (reference sequence). V lost 2 bases and J lost 6, with 8 bases in between. This CDR3 spans 13 amino acids.